Listed here are 25 T cell receptor beta chains from one sample, sequenced in a study of T cell responses to AZD1222 COVID-19 vaccine. TCRdb's copy holds only in-frame clones and misses some; the assay was immunoSEQ multiplex PCR. The profile covers about 110,000 clones, with about 90% appearing a single time and approximately 8% taken by the ten largest. The sample here was peripheral blood, taken on day 0 of AZD1222 vaccination. These receptors all come from an adult in good health.

The chain links TRBV27 to TRBJ1-6; possibly TRBD1 for D (5 bases). Germline CDR1 is MNHEY and CDR2 is SMNVEV (reference sequence). V shed 2 bases and J shed 8 bases, with 16 bases lying between them. The CDR3 is 16 amino acids. The CDR3 protein is CASSLKEGYMDSPLHF. The CDR3 DNA sequence: TGTGCCAGCAGTTTAAAGGAGGGGTACATGGATTCACCCCTCCACTTT.

This chain connects TRBV28 to TRBJ1-2, with D perhaps TRBD1 (6 bases). Germline-derived CDR1 and CDR2 are MDHEN and SYDVKM. The CDR3 totals 13 residues. V gave up 8 bases and J gave up 7 bases, with 17 bases separating them. As DNA, the CDR3 is TGTGCCAGCTACAGTCGTGGGGGCGGTGGCTACACCTTC. As protein: CASYSRGGGGYTF.

Here the CDR3 reads CASSMRAGSNSPLHF. The CDR3 bases are TGCGCCAGCAGCATGAGGGCAGGGTCGAATTCACCCCTCCACTTT. This chain links TRBV5-1 with TRBJ1-6; TRBD1 might be the D (5 bases). CDR1 SGHRS and CDR2 YFSETQ come from the germline V gene. V was trimmed by 4 bases and J by 7 bases, leaving 15 bases between them. CDR3 length: 15 amino acids.

The rearrangement joins TRBV6-5 to TRBJ2-7, with 7 bases identical to TRBD2. The CDR3 consists of 14 residues. V lost 7 bases, J lost 5 bases, and 11 bases stayed unmatched. Germline loops: CDR1 MNHEY, CDR2 SVGAGI. The CDR3 is CASIPGGTGDEQYF. CDR3 nucleotides: TGTGCCAGCATCCCCGGGGGGACTGGCGACGAGCAGTACTTC.

This chain uses TRBV3-1 (or the pseudogene TRBV3-2) with TRBJ1-2; D possibly corresponds to TRBD1 (6 bases). Trimming pared 4 bases from V and 3 bases from J, leaving 18 bases between. The CDR3 spans 16 residues. The germline V gene has CDR1 LGHDT and CDR2 YNNKEL (reference sequence). The CDR3 DNA sequence: TGTGCCAGCAGCCCCGGACAGCCTCTTACCCACTATGGCTACACCTTC. Its protein is CASSPGQPLTHYGYTF.

The chain employs TRBV5-6 and TRBJ1-2; 8 nucleotides match TRBD1. The CDR3 length is 15 residues. Trimming at V came to 4 bases and at J to 4 bases, leaving 9 bases not matched to a gene. CDR1 SGHDT and CDR2 YYEEEE come from the germline V gene. DNA for the CDR3: TGTGCCAGCAGCCTACCGGGACAGGCTTCCTATGGCTACACCTTC. This translates into CASSLPGQASYGYTF.

The J gene is TRBJ1-1, the V gene TRBV20-1, with 7 nucleotides matching TRBD1. Germline V gives CDR1 DFQATT, CDR2 SNEGSKA (reference sequence). V shed 3 bases, J shed 4 bases, and the junction held 8 bases outside the gene matches. This CDR3 comprises 14 residues. For the CDR3, the DNA is TGCAGTGCTAGTCCAATCGACAGGGCCACTGAAGCTTTCTTT. It codes for CSASPIDRATEAFF.

V and J are TRBV30 and TRBJ1-2, with D hard to call. Germline lookup yields CDR1 GTSNPN and CDR2 SVGIG (reference sequence). The CDR3 spans 12 residues. Trimming cost V 4 bases and J 4 bases, with 10 bases left between them. The CDR3 here is CAWTSDRYGYTF. The DNA for the CDR3 is TGTGCCTGGACTTCAGACCGCTATGGCTACACCTTC.

This clone was found once. The rearrangement links TRBV24-1 to TRBJ1-3; D ambiguous. The CDR3 has 12 amino acids. The V gene's germline CDR1 is KGHDR and CDR2 SFDVKD. V dropped 8 bases and J dropped 0 bases, with 4 bases sitting between them. In nucleotides, the CDR3 is TGTGCCACCATGAGCTCTGGAAACACCATATATTTT. Its protein is CATMSSGNTIYF.

The chain is built from TRBV30 and TRBJ1-3; D unclear. CDR3 length: 14 residues. The V end was cut by 3 bases, the J end by 0 bases, with 9 bases between. Germline CDR1 is GTSNPN and CDR2 is SVGIG (reference sequence). The CDR3 DNA follows: TGTGCCTGGAGAGAGAGTCTCTCTGGAAACACCATATATTTT. Protein sequence: CAWRESLSGNTIYF.

The V gene is TRBV2, the J gene TRBJ2-3, with 8 bases lining up with TRBD2. V lost 3 bases and J lost 14; bases outside the gene matches: 13. The CDR3 is 14 amino acids. Germline V lookup: CDR1 SNHLY, CDR2 FYNNEI. The chain's CDR3 is CASSESASGWGRYF. The CDR3 bases are TGTGCCAGCAGTGAGTCGGCTAGCGGGTGGGGGCGGTATTTT.

This chain links TRBV7-8 with TRBJ1-1; D gene unclear. Trimming stripped 5 bases from V and 4 bases from J, with 8 bases between. The CDR3 loop spans 12 amino acids. CDR1 is SGHVS and CDR2 is FQNEAQ in the germline V gene. The CDR3, as DNA: TGTGCCAGCAGCCGGGGAGGCACTGAAGCTTTCTTT. Protein: CASSRGGTEAFF.

The chain has TRBV6-6 and TRBJ2-7; tentatively, D is TRBD1 or TRBD2 (5 bases each). The CDR3 has 14 residues. Germline V gene data show CDR1 as MNHNY and CDR2 as SVGAGI (reference sequence). Trimming removed 7 bases from V and 5 bases from J, with 18 bases in between. CDR3 sequence: CASTLGTGSHEQYF. The CDR3, as DNA: TGTGCCAGCACTCTCGGGACCGGGTCCCACGAGCAGTACTTC.

V usage is TRBV5-1 and J usage is TRBJ2-2; the match to TRBD2 covers 9 bases. With V trimmed by 6 bases and J by 7 bases, 19 bases remained unmatched. Per germline, CDR1 SGHRS and CDR2 YFSETQ. The CDR3 contains 18 residues. The DNA for the CDR3 is TGCGCCAGCACCATCCACTTTAGCGGGGGCTCGAGGAACGGGGAGCTGTTTTTT. It specifies CASTIHFSGGSRNGELFF.

The chain carries TRBV6-5 and TRBJ1-5; D remains ambiguous. V was shortened by 3 bases and J by 4 bases, with 10 bases between the two germline ends. CDR1 is MNHEY, CDR2 SVGAGI, per germline. This CDR3 region has 14 residues. The DNA of the CDR3 is TGTGCCAGCAGTTATTCTGACACGAATCAGCCCCAGCATTTT. Translated, it gives CASSYSDTNQPQHF.

The genes are TRBV11-3 and TRBJ2-7; D gene uncertain. The germline V gene has CDR1 SGHNT and CDR2 YENEEA. The length of the CDR3 is 14 residues. V gave up 5 bases and J gave up 6 bases, with 17 bases separating them. CDR3 sequence: CASSPDGTAVEQYF. CDR3 bases: TGTGCCAGCAGCCCAGACGGTACAGCAGTCGAGCAGTACTTC.

This chain links TRBV9 with TRBJ2-1, with 9 bases matching TRBD1. Germline values: CDR1 SGDLS, CDR2 YYNGEE. CDR3 size: 15 residues. With 2 bases clipped from V and 5 bases from J, the junction kept 5 bases outside the gene matches. The CDR3 protein is CASSVGGQGNNEQFF. DNA for the CDR3: TGTGCCAGCAGCGTGGGGGGACAGGGTAACAATGAGCAGTTCTTC.

The chain has TRBV15 and TRBJ2-5; TRBD2 agrees at 8 bases. V lost 0 bases to trimming and J lost 4 bases; unmatched junction nucleotides: 10. The germline V gene encodes CDR1 LNHNV and CDR2 YYDKDF (reference sequence). CDR3 length: 17 amino acids. The CDR3, as DNA: TGTGCCACCAGCAGAGATCTTGCGACTAGCGACAGAGAGACCCAGTACTTC. Translation gives CATSRDLATSDRETQYF.

The genes are TRBV7-2 and TRBJ1-5; D ambiguous. The germline gives CDR1 SGHTA, CDR2 FQGNSA. Trimming took off 11 bases at V and 2 bases at J, with 13 bases between the two ends. The CDR3 extends over 13 amino acids. The CDR3 coding sequence is TGTGCCGGCGACAATGGGGGCAATCAGCCCCAGCATTTT. The encoded protein is CAGDNGGNQPQHF.

The rearrangement links TRBV3-1 (or the pseudogene TRBV3-2) to TRBJ1-1, with TRBD1 as a possible D gene (5 bases). CDR3 size: 16 residues. In germline, CDR1 is LGHDT, CDR2 YNNKEL (reference sequence). V was trimmed by 3 bases and J by 0 bases, leaving 14 bases between them. The CDR3 sequence: CASSHSFGTVNTEAFF. Written as DNA, the CDR3 is TGTGCCAGCAGCCATTCCTTTGGGACGGTGAACACTGAAGCTTTCTTT.

CDR3 sequence (DNA): TGTGCCAGCAGTCCAACCCGCGACAGGGGCCACGAGCAGTACTTC. Translating gives CASSPTRDRGHEQYF. The V gene is TRBV6-5, the J gene TRBJ2-7; 8 nucleotides line up with TRBD1. Losses at the gene ends were 5 bases for V and 5 bases for J; bases not matched to a gene: 11. This CDR3 is 15 amino acids long. Germline assignment: CDR1 MNHEY and CDR2 SVGAGI.

J is TRBJ1-3 and V is TRBV3-1 (or the pseudogene TRBV3-2); no reliable D call. Between the trimmed V and J ends, which lost 2 bases and 3 bases, there was a span of 5 bases. CDR1 and CDR2 from the germline V gene are LGHDT and YNNKEL (reference sequence). The length of the CDR3 is 13 residues. The CDR3 coding sequence is TGTGCCAGCAGCCAATTCGGTGGAAACACCATATATTTT. Translating gives CASSQFGGNTIYF.

The chain has TRBV2 and TRBJ1-2; 7 nucleotides agree with TRBD1. The V segment lost 4 bases and the J segment 3 bases; nucleotides outside the gene matches: 8. The CDR3 spans 15 residues. Germline V gene data show CDR1 as SNHLY and CDR2 as FYNNEI. The CDR3 DNA reads as TGTGCCAGCAGTGTTACAGGGGTTACGGACTATGGCTACACCTTC. This sequence encodes CASSVTGVTDYGYTF.

CDR3 in amino acids: CASSLASGGQNEQFF. The CDR3 DNA sequence: TGTGCCAGCAGCTTAGCTAGCGGGGGACAGAATGAGCAGTTCTTC. The J gene is TRBJ2-1, the V gene TRBV7-9; 9 bases align to TRBD2. J was trimmed by 7 bases and V by 0 bases; bases with no gene match: 4. Germline V gene sequence: CDR1 SEHNR, CDR2 FQNEAQ (reference sequence). The CDR3 runs to 15 residues.

The chain has TRBV30 and TRBJ2-3; D is perhaps TRBD1 or TRBD2 (5 bases each). The CDR3 spans 16 residues. Germline V CDR1 and CDR2: GTSNPN, SVGIG (reference sequence). V lost 2 bases to trimming and J lost 8 bases, with 23 bases between them. CDR3 coding DNA: TGTGCCTGGAGTCCTCCGGGACGCACAGTAGGAGGTACGCAGTATTTT. Protein sequence: CAWSPPGRTVGGTQYF.